This T cell receptor beta chain emerged from a study of blood T cell repertoires in COVID-19. The wider study: From the United States, Italy and Spain came samples of acute and convalescent COVID-19. T cells, B-cell-depleted T cells, or PBMCs provided the cDNA or gDNA that served as material.

Study processing details: Scientists estimated how many nucleated cells there were by amplifying reference gene primers. Profiled with immunoSEQ multiplex PCR; TCRdb holds only in-frame clones, not every one. Clone size and the V and J calls come from that table; the DNA yielded D and trimming. The sample shows under 250,000 clones, roughly 85% of them seen only once. The CDR3 runs 13 residues. V gave up 3 bases and J gave up 7 bases, with 12 bases separating them. Germline lookup yields CDR1 LNHNV and CDR2 YYDKDF (reference sequence). This sequence originates from a woman in her seventies with active or convalescent COVID-19. The genes are TRBV15 and TRBJ1-2; D is undetermined. The sequenced material came from peripheral blood. The CDR3, as DNA: TGTGCCACCAGCAGTGTGAGGGTTGGTGGCTACACCTTC. Translation: CATSSVRVGGYTF. The full variable domain, in which reference TRBV15 and TRBJ1-2 provide the parts outside the CDR3, is DAMVIQNPRYQVTQFGKPVTLSCSQTLNHNVMYWYQQKSSQAPKLLFHYYDKDFNNEADTPDNFQSRRPNTSFCFLDIRSPGLGDTAMYLCATSSVRVGGYTFGSGTRLTVV.